This entry lists 28 T cell receptor beta chains sequenced from one sample in a study of cytomegalovirus exposure and HLA in healthy donors. The table came from immunoSEQ multiplex PCR; TCRdb's copy has only in-frame clones and leaves some out. The sample includes 150,000 to 180,000 clones, more than 70% of them seen just once. Sequenced sample: PBMCs. These receptors were taken from a human donor in good health.

V usage is TRBV11-2 and J usage is TRBJ2-7; 8 bases align to TRBD2. The germline V gene encodes CDR1 SGHAT and CDR2 FQNNGV. V trimming: 6 bases; J trimming: 3 bases; junction bases outside the gene matches: 10. This CDR3 region has 15 residues. In DNA, the CDR3 is TGTGCCAGCAGTTGGGGAGCGGGGGAAATCTACGAGCAGTACTTC. Protein sequence: CASSWGAGEIYEQYF.

The CDR3 is CASSLAARGFTYEQYF. In DNA, the CDR3 is TGTGCCAGCAGCTTAGCCGCTAGAGGTTTCACCTACGAGCAGTACTTC. The chain couples TRBV7-2 to TRBJ2-7; no definite D call. V dropped 0 bases and J dropped 2 bases, with 14 bases sitting between them. The CDR3 is 16 amino acids. Germline V CDR1 and CDR2: SGHTA, FQGNSA.

The chain carries TRBV5-1 and TRBJ2-7; 12 bases fit TRBD2. Germline assignment: CDR1 SGHRS and CDR2 YFSETQ. The V segment lost 3 bases and the J segment 3 bases; nucleotides outside the gene matches: 16. The CDR3 totals 19 residues. In DNA form, the CDR3 reads TGCGCCAGCAGCTCGCGATATGAACAACTAGCGGGAGGTGGCTACGAGCAGTACTTC. Residues: CASSSRYEQLAGGGYEQYF.

V and J are TRBV6-5 and TRBJ2-7, with 9 positions matching TRBD1. The J segment lost 6 bases and the V segment lost 4 bases, leaving 10 bases of the junction unmatched. There are 15 residues in the CDR3. The germline V gene has CDR1 MNHEY and CDR2 SVGAGI. CDR3 loop: CASSWTFGTGFEQYF. The CDR3 nucleotides are TGTGCCAGCAGTTGGACGTTCGGGACAGGGTTCGAGCAGTACTTC.

This chain connects TRBV6-1 to TRBJ2-7, with D hard to call. With 7 bases removed from V and 3 bases from J, the gap between germline ends came to 7 bases. The CDR3 totals 11 residues. The germline CDR1 and CDR2 sequences are MNHNS and SASEGT. The CDR3 region has the DNA TGTGCCAGCAAGCGAGTCTACGAGCAGTACTTC. Translating it yields CASKRVYEQYF.

The DNA for the CDR3 is TGTGCCTGGGCCCGGGAGCTAGCGGGGGAGCAGTACTTC. As protein: CAWARELAGEQYF. The chain couples TRBV30 to TRBJ2-7; TRBD2 aligns across 9 bases. Germline loops: CDR1 GTSNPN, CDR2 SVGIG (reference sequence). V lost 5 bases, J lost 7 bases, and 9 bases stayed unmatched. The CDR3 is 13 residues long.

V and J are TRBV6-5 and TRBJ2-3; 7 nucleotides line up with TRBD1. Germline assignment: CDR1 MNHEY and CDR2 SVGAGI. This CDR3 spans 15 amino acids. Trimming at V came to 5 bases and at J to 0 bases, leaving 5 bases not matched to a gene. CDR3 nucleotides: TGTGCCAGCAGTCGAGTCAGGGGGAGCACAGATACGCAGTATTTT. It translates to CASSRVRGSTDTQYF.

The DNA of the CDR3 is TGCGCCAGCAGTCCAACTCGCTCCGGCAGGGTGGGAATCTACGAGCAGTACTTC. Encoded protein: CASSPTRSGRVGIYEQYF. V and J are TRBV23-1 and TRBJ2-7, with TRBD1 as a possible D gene (5 bases). TRBV23-1 is marked as an open reading frame, function uncertain. Trimming removed 4 bases at V and 3 bases at J, with 25 bases between. The CDR3 runs 18 residues.

This sequence joins TRBV25-1 and TRBJ1-1; a possible D gene is TRBD1 (5 bases). Deletions cut 6 bases from V and 8 bases from J, with 16 bases between. The CDR3 has 13 amino acids. CDR1 MGHDK and CDR2 SYGVNS come from the germline V gene. The DNA of the CDR3 is TGTGCCAGCAGGCCGGGGGGTGGATTAGAAGCTTTCTTT. Amino acid sequence: CASRPGGGLEAFF.

The V call is TRBV7-9, the J call TRBJ2-3; 9 bases line up with TRBD1. The CDR3 covers 15 residues. Germline V gene data show CDR1 as SEHNR and CDR2 as FQNEAQ (reference sequence). Trimming cost V 6 bases and J 0 bases; bases outside gene matches: 4. CDR3: CASRVQGASTDTQYF. The CDR3 nucleotides are TGTGCCAGCAGAGTACAGGGGGCTAGCACAGATACGCAGTATTTT.

The gene calls are TRBV5-1 and TRBJ2-2; D might be TRBD1 (6 bases). CDR1 is SGHRS and CDR2 is YFSETQ in the germline V gene. This CDR3 region has 15 residues. The V gene lost 0 bases and the J gene lost 5 bases, with 11 bases spanning the gap. The DNA of the CDR3 is TGCGCCAGCAGCTTGGCCGGGACACCAACCGGGGAGCTGTTTTTT. Translating it yields CASSLAGTPTGELFF.

The rearrangement links TRBV19 to TRBJ2-3; 11 bases match TRBD2. The CDR3 is made up of 15 amino acids. The germline V gene has CDR1 LNHDA and CDR2 SQIVND (reference sequence). The V segment lost 4 bases and the J segment 3 bases; nucleotides outside the gene matches: 3. In nucleotides, the CDR3 is TGTGCCAGTAGTAAGCTAGCGGGGGGAACAGATACGCAGTATTTT. Its translation is CASSKLAGGTDTQYF. The full variable domain, in which reference TRBV19 and TRBJ2-3 provide the parts outside the CDR3, is DGGITQSPKYLFRKEGQNVTLSCEQNLNHDAMYWYRQDPGQGLRLIYYSQIVNDFQKGDIAEGYSVSREKKESFPLTVTSAQKNPTAFYLCASSKLAGGTDTQYFGPGTRLTVL.

V usage is TRBV2 and J usage is TRBJ2-1, with a weak D call TRBD2 (5 bases). CDR3 length: 14 residues. Germline V gene data show CDR1 as SNHLY and CDR2 as FYNNEI. V was clipped by 1 base and J by 15 bases, with 19 bases between them. The CDR3 is CASSEGGFPSRGFF. In nucleotides, the CDR3 is TGTGCCAGCAGTGAAGGAGGGTTCCCCAGCCGGGGGTTCTTC.

This clone occurred a few times. This chain links TRBV6-5 with TRBJ2-7, with a tentative D call TRBD2 (6 bases). The CDR3 consists of 14 residues. Trimming cost V 2 bases and J 4 bases, with 12 bases left between them. Per the germline V gene, CDR1 is MNHEY and CDR2 is SVGAGI. The CDR3 bases are TGTGCCAGCAGTTACGGGGGGATTGCGTACGAGCAGTACTTC. Encoded protein: CASSYGGIAYEQYF.

This clone came up once. This rearrangement joins TRBV19 to TRBJ2-3, with 15 bases matching TRBD2. J gave up 6 bases and V 5 bases, and 12 bases lay outside the gene matches. Germline V gene sequence: CDR1 LNHDA, CDR2 SQIVND (reference sequence). This CDR3 contains 18 residues. The DNA of the CDR3 is TGTGCCAGTAGTGCCCAAGGACTAGCGGGAGGGCCCACGGATACGCAGTATTTT. Translated: CASSAQGLAGGPTDTQYF.

The rearrangement links TRBV5-6 to TRBJ1-5, with D maybe TRBD1 (5 bases). Germline CDR1 reads SGHDT; CDR2 reads YYEEEE. The length of the CDR3 is 14 residues. V gave up 4 bases and J gave up 12 bases, with 20 bases separating them. CDR3 nucleotide sequence: TGTGCCAGCAGCCGGCAGAGGCCCAGGGAAGTCCAGCATTTT. Amino acids: CASSRQRPREVQHF.

This clone was seen once. This chain uses TRBV5-1 with TRBJ2-3; 14 nucleotides match TRBD2. CDR3 size: 16 residues. V lost 3 bases, J lost 3 bases, and 3 bases stayed unmatched. Germline V gene lookup returns CDR1 SGHRS and CDR2 YFSETQ. CDR3 loop: CASSSGLAGGTDTQYF. CDR3 nucleotide sequence: TGCGCCAGCAGCTCCGGACTAGCGGGAGGAACAGATACGCAGTATTTT. The full variable domain, rest sourced from reference TRBV5-1 and TRBJ2-3, is KAGVTQTPRYLIKTRGQQVTLSCSPISGHRSVSWYQQTPGQGLQFLFEYFSETQRNKGNFPGRFSGRQFSNSRSEMNVSTLELGDSALYLCASSSGLAGGTDTQYFGPGTRLTVL.

V is TRBV30 and J is TRBJ1-3; no clear D. The V and J ends lost 7 bases and 4 bases respectively, with 11 bases between them. Per germline, CDR1 GTSNPN and CDR2 SVGIG (reference sequence). This CDR3 comprises 12 residues. The CDR3 sequence is CASTATGNTIYF. CDR3 coding DNA: TGTGCCTCCACCGCAACAGGAAACACCATATATTTT.

The rearrangement joins TRBV27 to TRBJ2-2, with D maybe TRBD2 (6 bases). The CDR3 sequence is 16 residues long. V was trimmed by 2 bases and J by 0 bases, leaving 10 bases between them. Germline-derived CDR1 and CDR2 are MNHEY and SMNVEV (reference sequence). The CDR3: CASSLERVANTGELFF. The CDR3, as DNA: TGTGCCAGCAGTTTAGAGCGGGTAGCGAACACCGGGGAGCTGTTTTTT.

This chain links TRBV4-1 with TRBJ2-3, with 15 bases aligning to TRBD2. The CDR3 has 17 amino acids. Trimming at V came to 4 bases and at J to 1 base, leaving 3 bases not matched to a gene. CDR1 is MGHRA, CDR2 YSYEKL, per germline. The CDR3 loop reads CASSPGLAGGGTDTQYF. Written as DNA, the CDR3 is TGCGCCAGCAGCCCAGGACTAGCGGGGGGGGGCACAGATACGCAGTATTTT.

This chain uses TRBV9 with TRBJ1-1; perhaps TRBD1 as D (5 bases). This CDR3 region has 15 residues. V dropped 4 bases and J dropped 1 base, with 14 bases sitting between them. Germline-derived CDR1 and CDR2 are SGDLS and YYNGEE. The CDR3: CASSLAGHPNTEAFF. CDR3 nucleotide sequence: TGTGCCAGCAGCCTGGCAGGACACCCGAACACTGAAGCTTTCTTT.

The V gene is TRBV28, the J gene TRBJ1-5, with D perhaps TRBD1 (5 bases). V lost 9 bases, J lost 3 bases, and 12 bases lay in between. Germline CDR1 MDHEN, CDR2 SYDVKM. The length of the CDR3 is 13 residues. In nucleotides, the CDR3 is TGTGCCAGTTGGACGGGACTCAATCAGCCCCAGCATTTT. Translating it yields CASWTGLNQPQHF.

This chain uses TRBV4-1 with TRBJ1-1; 9 positions agree with TRBD1. The trim removed 8 bases at V and 1 base at J, leaving 2 bases unmatched. Germline loops: CDR1 MGHRA, CDR2 YSYEKL. The CDR3 length is 13 residues. Written as DNA, the CDR3 is TGCGCCAGCCGGGGACAGGGGAACACTGAAGCTTTCTTT. Its protein product is CASRGQGNTEAFF.

The chain employs TRBV28 and TRBJ2-3; 8 positions match TRBD2. The trim removed 5 bases at V and 4 bases at J, leaving 5 bases unmatched. Germline V gene sequence: CDR1 MDHEN, CDR2 SYDVKM. The CDR3 loop spans 14 amino acids. The DNA of the CDR3 is TGTGCCAGCAGTAAGCGGGAGATATCAGATACGCAGTATTTT. It codes for CASSKREISDTQYF.

The chain links TRBV28 to TRBJ2-6; D remains unclear. The CDR3 is 13 amino acids. Germline loops: CDR1 MDHEN, CDR2 SYDVKM. V lost 8 bases and J lost 0, with 5 bases in between. The CDR3 nucleotides read TGTGCCAGCTTCTACTCTGGGGCCAACGTCCTGACTTTC. This codes for CASFYSGANVLTF.

The V call is TRBV4-1, the J call TRBJ2-5; 8 bases map to TRBD2. With 4 bases clipped from V and 4 bases from J, the junction kept 2 bases outside the gene matches. CDR3 length: 13 residues. From germline, CDR1 is MGHRA and CDR2 YSYEKL. The CDR3: CASSLSGGETQYF. CDR3 bases: TGCGCCAGCAGCCTAAGCGGGGGAGAGACCCAGTACTTC.

The chain employs TRBV7-3 and TRBJ2-1; 13 nucleotides align to TRBD2. V was pared by 4 bases and J by 8 bases, with 8 bases of the junction left unmatched. From germline, CDR1 is SGHTA and CDR2 FQGTGA. This CDR3 region has 16 residues. The CDR3, as DNA: TGTGCCAGCAGCTCGCGGACTAGCGGGAGAGGGGATGAGCAGTTCTTC. It encodes CASSSRTSGRGDEQFF.

This clone came up once. The V call is TRBV6-6, the J call TRBJ2-3; the match to TRBD2 covers 8 bases. The CDR3 has 16 residues. The J segment lost 3 bases and the V segment lost 6 bases, leaving 11 bases of the junction unmatched. Per the germline V gene, CDR1 is MNHNY and CDR2 is SVGAGI (reference sequence). This chain's CDR3 is CASRVTTGGRTDTQYF. The CDR3 coding sequence is TGTGCCAGCAGAGTCACGACGGGGGGGAGGACAGATACGCAGTATTTT.